Below are 7 T cell receptor beta chains sequenced from a single sample in a study of patients and donors after allogeneic stem cell transplantation. TCRdb itself ran the RT-PCR reads through MiXCR, one entry per CDR3 protein. The sample contains about 960,000 distinct CDR3 sequences, around 17% of which appear only once. Material: blood, either unsorted or a sorted T cell fraction (not recorded which). The receptor source for this set is a human donor who was either an allogeneic HSCT recipient or a stem cell or donor lymphocyte infusion donor (not recorded which). It is not recorded whose cells these are; they may come from a transplant donor.

The chain couples TRBV11-2 to TRBJ2-3; no clear D gene. Trimming stripped 1 base from V and 4 bases from J, with 15 bases between. There are 16 residues in the CDR3. Germline CDR1 SGHAT, CDR2 FQNNGV. CDR3 nucleotides: TGTGCCAGCAGCTTAGGGACCAAAGGGTTATCAGATACGCAGTATTTT. Its protein product is CASSLGTKGLSDTQYF.

This clonotype occurred a few times. The chain has TRBV20-1 and TRBJ2-1; 7 bases are shared with TRBD1. The CDR3 extends over 14 amino acids. The germline CDR1 and CDR2 sequences are DFQATT and SNEGSKA (reference sequence). Germline trimming cut 0 bases from V and 5 bases from J; bases unmatched to any gene: 4. The CDR3 sequence: CSARDGTGDNEQFF. CDR3 DNA sequence: TGCAGTGCTAGAGACGGCACAGGGGACAATGAGCAGTTCTTC.

This clonotype was seen a handful of times. The V call is TRBV5-1, the J call TRBJ2-5, with 10 nucleotides matching TRBD1. The germline gives CDR1 SGHRS, CDR2 YFSETQ. The length of the CDR3 is 15 residues. The V segment lost 4 bases and the J segment 1 base; nucleotides outside the gene matches: 4. The DNA of the CDR3 is TGCGCCAGCAGCGAAGGGGACAGGGGCCAAGAGACCCAGTACTTC. Amino acids: CASSEGDRGQETQYF.

This clonotype was found a few times. The chain employs TRBV6-1 and TRBJ1-5; no clear D. The germline V gene encodes CDR1 MNHNS and CDR2 SASEGT. Trimming left V 7 bases short and J 0 bases short, with 4 bases between. There are 12 residues in the CDR3. In DNA, the CDR3 is TGTGCCAGCAACCTTAGCAATCAGCCCCAGCATTTT. Translated: CASNLSNQPQHF.

V usage is TRBV5-4 and J usage is TRBJ2-2; weak D call: TRBD1 (6 bases). V was shortened by 3 bases and J by 6 bases, with 15 bases between the two germline ends. CDR1 and CDR2 from the germline V gene are SGHNT and YYREEE (reference sequence). The CDR3 runs 15 residues. The CDR3 DNA is TGTGCCAGCAGCTCAACAGGGACGATCGCCGGGGAGCTGTTTTTT. This sequence encodes CASSSTGTIAGELFF.

CDR3 nucleotides: TGTGCCAGCAGATCCAAGATCGGGACAGGGATGTACGAGCAGTACTTC. Translation: CASRSKIGTGMYEQYF. The genes are TRBV7-8 and TRBJ2-7; 9 bases match TRBD1. Germline-derived CDR1 and CDR2 are SGHVS and FQNEAQ. V was pared by 6 bases and J by 4 bases, with 13 bases of the junction left unmatched. This CDR3 contains 16 residues.

The V and J genes are TRBV6-1 and TRBJ1-1; D is undetermined. V was cut by 6 bases and J by 1 base, with 15 bases left in between. The CDR3 sequence is 15 residues long. CDR1 and CDR2 (germline): MNHNS, SASEGT. In DNA form, the CDR3 reads TGTGCCAGCAGCGACTTCAGGACCCAGAACACTGAAGCTTTCTTT. It encodes CASSDFRTQNTEAFF.